The clone carrying this T cell receptor beta chain was seen at least ten times. This CDR3 comprises 11 residues. Trimming removed 7 bases at V and 4 bases at J, with 8 bases between. In germline, CDR1 is DFQATT, CDR2 SNEGSKA (reference sequence). Unique molecular identifiers tagged the TCRbeta library. Each CDR3 protein is one row after TCRdb ran MiXCR on the PCR reads. The sample lists around 700,000 distinct CDR3 sequences; 10% to 15% were seen once. The sample is drawn from a study of T-cell reconstitution after alpha-beta-depleted transplantation in children. The V call is TRBV20-1, the J call TRBJ1-3, with D uncertain. This TCR was recovered from a girl aged 2-10 years with congenital amegakaryocytic thrombocytopenia, due to receive a stem cell transplant. The sample consisted of PBMCs, taken before TCRalphabeta/CD19-depleted stem cell transplant. CDR3 sequence: CSGSGGNTIYF. The CDR3 DNA is TGCAGTGGATCGGGAGGAAACACCATATATTTT.